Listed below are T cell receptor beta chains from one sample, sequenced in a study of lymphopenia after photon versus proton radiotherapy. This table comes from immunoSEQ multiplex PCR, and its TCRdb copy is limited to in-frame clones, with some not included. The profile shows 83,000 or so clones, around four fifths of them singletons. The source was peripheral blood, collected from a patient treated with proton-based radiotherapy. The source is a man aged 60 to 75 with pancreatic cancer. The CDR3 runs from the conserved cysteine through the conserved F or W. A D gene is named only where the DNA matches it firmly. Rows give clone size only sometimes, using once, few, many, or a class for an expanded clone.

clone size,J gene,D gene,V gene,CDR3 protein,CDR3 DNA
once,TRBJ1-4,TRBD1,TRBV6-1,CASSGRGQGSEKLFF,TGTGCCAGCAGTGGGAGGGGACAGGGCAGCGAAAAACTGTTTTTT
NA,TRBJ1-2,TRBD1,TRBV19,CASSPIVGTGGIYDYGYTF,TGTGCCAGTAGTCCGATAGTTGGGACAGGGGGCATTTATGACTATGGCTACACCTTC
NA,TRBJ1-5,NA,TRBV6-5,CASRPTGRYQPQHF,TGTGCCAGCAGGCCTACAGGGAGATATCAGCCCCAGCATTTT
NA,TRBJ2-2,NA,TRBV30,CAWSVLGPSGGELFF,TGTGCCTGGAGTGTCCTCGGACCCTCCGGCGGGGAGCTGTTTTTT
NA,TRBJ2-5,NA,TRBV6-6,CASSSTVETQYF,TGTGCCAGCAGTTCCACCGTAGAGACCCAGTACTTC
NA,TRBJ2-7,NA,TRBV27,CASSVVGQGGDNPPYEQYF,TGTGCCAGCAGTGTAGTGGGGCAGGGGGGAGACAACCCACCTTACGAGCAGTACTTC
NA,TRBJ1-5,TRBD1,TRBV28,CASSSPGQGSGNQPQHF,TGTGCCAGCAGTAGCCCGGGACAGGGGTCGGGCAATCAGCCCCAGCATTTT
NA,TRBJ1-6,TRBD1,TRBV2,CASSAGTASSPLHF,TGTGCCAGCAGTGCCGGGACAGCCAGTTCACCCCTCCACTTT
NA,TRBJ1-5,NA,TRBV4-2,CASSQDLRGPGKPQHF,TGTGCCAGCAGCCAAGATCTCAGGGGCCCCGGAAAGCCCCAGCATTTT
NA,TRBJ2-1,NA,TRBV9,CASSVEESSYNEQFF,TGTGCCAGCAGCGTAGAGGAGAGCTCCTACAATGAGCAGTTCTTC
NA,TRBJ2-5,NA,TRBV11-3,CASSIVGGPQYF,TGTGCCAGCAGCATAGTCGGAGGGCCCCAGTACTTC